A selection of T cell receptor beta chains follows, all from one sample in a study of T cell repertoires in cytomegalovirus infection. Their antigens remain unidentified. TCRdb recomputed calls from the reads with MiXCR, one row per CDR3 protein. The sample lists around 900,000 distinct CDR3 sequences, under 40% occurring once. Sequencing was performed on cultured CD8+ T cells from PBMCs, taken from culture after CMV antigen stimulation. The source is a human donor in good health (CMV status not recorded). Some clones in this sample may be carry-over from other donors' samples. Each CDR3 is given with its conserved first and last residue. D genes are given only for firm matches. Part of the rows lack a size; the others show once, few, many or a class for expanded clones.

J gene	D gene	V gene	clone size	CDR3 DNA	CDR3 protein
TRBJ2-7	-	TRBV7-7	-	TGTGCTAGCAGCTTAAACGAGGACTACGAGCAGTACTTC	CASSLNEDYEQYF
TRBJ2-3	TRBD1	TRBV7-6	-	TGTGCCAGCAGCTTAGAGTCGAAGGACAGGAGTGCGGATACGCAGTATTTT	CASSLESKDRSADTQYF
TRBJ2-7	-	TRBV7-9	few	TGTGCCAGCGAGTCCTACACCTACGAGCAGTACTTC	CASESYTYEQYF
TRBJ1-1	-	TRBV20-1	many	TGCAGTGCTAGAGGCGTAGGGGCGTGGACTGAAGCTTTCTTT	CSARGVGAWTEAFF
TRBJ2-7	-	TRBV6-5	many	TGTGCCAGCAGGCGTCTAAGAGGGGGGCTCTCCTACGAGCAGTACTTC	CASRRLRGGLSYEQYF
TRBJ1-1	TRBD1	TRBV12-5	-	TGTGCTAGTGGTTTGAGGGGGCTGGGGACTGAAGCTTTCTTT	CASGLRGLGTEAFF
TRBJ2-1	-	TRBV12-3/TRBV12-4	many	TGTGCCAGCAGTTTAGGATCCCGTGAGCAGTTCTTC	CASSLGSREQFF
TRBJ1-4	-	TRBV4-1	-	TGCGCCAGCAGCCAAGATAAGGGACGGGGTAATGAAAAACTGTTTTTT	CASSQDKGRGNEKLFF
TRBJ1-1	TRBD1	TRBV14	few	TGTGCCAGCAGCCAAGATTTACAGGGGTTTAGGGAGGACACTGAAGCTTTCTTT	CASSQDLQGFREDTEAFF
TRBJ2-5	-	TRBV7-2	many	TGTGCCAGCGGGTCTGAAGGATGGCAAGAGACCCAGTACTTC	CASGSEGWQETQYF
TRBJ2-2	TRBD2	TRBV5-6	-	TGTGCCAGCAGCCCAACGGGGGGGCGTCTCACCGGGGAGCTGTTTTTT	CASSPTGGRLTGELFF
TRBJ2-7	TRBD1	TRBV4-1	few	TGCGCCAGCAGCCAAGGCGGACAGGGCTTCTACGAGCAGTACTTC	CASSQGGQGFYEQYF
TRBJ1-2	-	TRBV10-3	few	TGTGCCATCAGGGACGGCTATGGCTACACCTTC	CAIRDGYGYTF
TRBJ2-7	-	TRBV10-3	-	TGTGCCATCAGTGCGAAGGGGCCCCTCTACGAGCAGTACTTC	CAISAKGPLYEQYF
TRBJ1-5	-	TRBV15	-	TGTGCCACCAGCAGAGCTAATAGCAATCAGCCCCAGCATTTT	CATSRANSNQPQHF
TRBJ2-7	-	TRBV10-3	-	TGTGCCATCAGTAGGGACGGATACTCCTACGAGCAGTACTTC	CAISRDGYSYEQYF
TRBJ2-1	TRBD1	TRBV18	-	TGTGCCAGCTCGCCCGCGGGACAGGGGGCGAACAATGAGCAGTTCTTC	CASSPAGQGANNEQFF
TRBJ2-1	TRBD1	TRBV19	-	TGTGCCATTTCTTTAACAGGGGGGAATGAGCAGTTCTTC	CAISLTGGNEQFF
TRBJ2-1	TRBD2	TRBV19	few	TGTGCCAGTAATTATGATAGCGGGGGGACCTACAATGAGCAGTTCTTC	CASNYDSGGTYNEQFF
TRBJ1-2	-	TRBV6-1	-	TGTGCCAGCAGGGGACGGACGACAGGTACTGATGGCTACACCTTC	CASRGRTTGTDGYTF
TRBJ1-1	-	TRBV18	-	TGTGCCAGCTCACCCTTGGGGCACATGAACACTGAAGCTTTCTTT	CASSPLGHMNTEAFF
TRBJ1-1	-	TRBV19	-	TGTGCCAGTAGTATAGGGCAGGAAGCTTTCTTT	CASSIGQEAFF
TRBJ2-2	-	TRBV19	-	TGTGCCAGTAGGAACTTAAACACCGGGGAGCTGTTTTTT	CASRNLNTGELFF
TRBJ1-5	-	TRBV27	many	TGTGCCAGCAGTTTAGGACGGTACAATCAGCCCCAGCATTTT	CASSLGRYNQPQHF
TRBJ2-5	TRBD1	TRBV12-3/TRBV12-4	few	TGTGCCAGCAGCCCGGACAGGGCCAAAGAGACCCAGTACTTC	CASSPDRAKETQYF
TRBJ1-2	TRBD1	TRBV6-4	-	TGTGCCAGCAGTCAGACAGGGGGAGAGTCCTATGGCTACACCTTC	CASSQTGGESYGYTF
TRBJ2-3	TRBD1	TRBV7-9	many	TGTGCCAGCAGCGGGGACAGGGAGGTTGCAGATACGCAGTATTTT	CASSGDREVADTQYF
TRBJ1-1	-	TRBV18	-	TGTGCCAGCTCACCACTTCCGGACAGCTCCTCGGGCACTGAAGCTTTCTTT	CASSPLPDSSSGTEAFF
TRBJ1-3	TRBD1	TRBV7-6	-	TGTGCCAGCAGTTTAGGGACAGGGGTTGGAAACACCATATATTTT	CASSLGTGVGNTIYF
TRBJ2-5	-	TRBV4-1	-	TGCGCCAGCAGCCTTCCAAGCCCAGGGGAGACCCAGTACTTC	CASSLPSPGETQYF
TRBJ1-6	-	TRBV4-2	-	TGTGCCAGCAGCCAAGTCAGGGTGGAGAATTCACCCCTCCACTTT	CASSQVRVENSPLHF
TRBJ1-4	-	TRBV29-1	-	TGCAGCGTTAATTGGGGAGGAAAACTGTTTTTT	CSVNWGGKLFF
TRBJ1-1	TRBD1	TRBV7-9	-	TGTGCCAGCAGCCCTCGAAGAGGACAGGGGGCAAGATACACTGAAGCTTTCTTT	CASSPRRGQGARYTEAFF
TRBJ1-5	-	TRBV15	-	TGTGCCACCAGCACCCTGATCGGGGGCCCCACGGACAATCAGCCCCAGCATTTT	CATSTLIGGPTDNQPQHF
TRBJ1-5	-	TRBV18	-	TGTGCCAGCTCACCAATGGCTCAGGTAGTCAATCAGCCCCAGCATTTT	CASSPMAQVVNQPQHF
TRBJ1-2	-	TRBV19	few	TGTGCCAGTAGTATTGACAGCAACTATGGCTACACCTTC	CASSIDSNYGYTF